A single sample is the source of the 26 T cell receptor beta chains below, sequenced in a study of blood T cells in healthy people across ages. With a J-beta primer mix and a sample-barcoded 5' primer, a second PCR ran roughly 7 to 11 cycles. TCRdb re-called the 5' RACE reads with MiXCR, one entry per CDR3 protein. The table lists hundreds of thousands of distinct CDR3 sequences, less than 25% of them singletons. The data also belong to a second study, concerning T cells of mothers and their children.

Source material: blood. The receptor source for this set is a boy between 10 and 17 years old in good health.

This clonotype showed up just a few times. The junction differs from germline at one of its ends, possibly a read error. The chain carries TRBV11-3 and TRBJ2-2, with D possibly being TRBD1 (6 bases). The length of the CDR3 is 14 residues. CDR1 is SGHNT, CDR2 YENEEA, per germline. This CDR3 is CASSHQGNTGEPFF. The CDR3 nucleotides read TGTGCCAGCAGCCACCAGGGGAACACCGGGGAGCCGTTTTTT.

This chain joins TRBV4-3 and TRBJ2-2, with D perhaps matching TRBD2 (5 bases). This CDR3 contains 14 residues. Trimming stripped 4 bases from V and 4 bases from J, with 10 bases between. Looked up from germline, CDR1 is LGHNA and CDR2 is YSLEER. The CDR3, as DNA: TGCGCCAGCAGCCCCGGACTGCTCACCGGGGAGCTGTTTTTT. It translates to CASSPGLLTGELFF.

This clonotype occurred a few times. One junction end does not reproduce the germline sequence, and a read error may be involved. The chain combines TRBV29-1 with TRBJ1-1; 9 bases agree with TRBD1. The CDR3 loop spans 17 amino acids. Germline CDR1 reads SQVTM; CDR2 reads ANQGSEA. CDR3 sequence (DNA): TGCAGCGTCCCCGATTACGGGGACAGGGCATTGAATACTGAAGCTTTCTTT. It yields the protein CSVPDYGDRALNTEAFF.

This clonotype was counted only a few times. The rearrangement links TRBV20-1 to TRBJ2-4; D not resolved. Germline CDR1 and CDR2: DFQATT and SNEGSKA (reference sequence). The CDR3 is made up of 15 amino acids. The ends were cut back, 3 bases at V and 0 bases at J, with 12 bases in the middle. The CDR3: CSARPQTLAKNIQYF. CDR3 DNA: TGCAGTGCTAGGCCCCAGACTCTAGCCAAAAACATTCAGTACTTC.

The J gene is TRBJ2-2, the V gene TRBV4-3, with D tentatively TRBD1 (6 bases). V shed 0 bases and J shed 0 bases, with 8 bases lying between them. Germline V gene data show CDR1 as LGHNA and CDR2 as YSLEER. There are 16 residues in the CDR3. The CDR3 coding sequence is TGCGCCAGCAGCCAAGACAGGGGCACGAACACCGGGGAGCTGTTTTTT. The encoded protein is CASSQDRGTNTGELFF.

The chain recombines TRBV4-2 with TRBJ1-2; D is perhaps TRBD1 (5 bases). Trimming shortened V by 0 bases and J by 2 bases, and 16 bases separated the two germline ends. This CDR3 is built from 17 residues. Germline CDR1 and CDR2: LGHNA and YNFKEQ. The chain's CDR3 is CASSQDFTGGVNYGYTF. CDR3 bases: TGTGCCAGCAGCCAAGATTTTACCGGAGGGGTAAACTATGGCTACACCTTC.

A remark on this clonotype: Mismatch with germline at one junction end may stem from a read error. This chain connects TRBV4-1 to TRBJ1-5; TRBD1 is a possible D gene (5 bases). Per germline, CDR1 MGHRA and CDR2 YSYEKL. This CDR3 spans 17 amino acids. CDR3 sequence reads: CANSQVSGTGGNQPQHF. The CDR3 DNA sequence: TGCGCCAACAGCCAAGTGTCCGGGACGGGGGGCAATCAGCCCCAGCATTTT.

This clonotype showed up just a few times. Written as DNA, the CDR3 is TGTGCCAGCATGGGACAGGGTTCCTACGAGCAGTACTTC. It yields the protein CASMGQGSYEQYF. The genes are TRBV5-5 and TRBJ2-7; 9 bases are shared with TRBD1. The CDR3 runs 13 residues. V was clipped by 6 bases and J by 1 base; unmatched bases: 2. CDR1 is SGHKS, CDR2 YYEKEE, per germline (reference sequence).

This clonotype was found once. The chain has TRBV28 and TRBJ1-2; 9 positions agree with TRBD1. Unmatched junction bases numbered 8, after V lost 5 bases and J lost 4 bases. Germline CDR1 reads MDHEN; CDR2 reads SYDVKM. This CDR3 is built from 15 residues. The CDR3 here is CASSPQDRGLYGYTF. DNA of the CDR3: TGTGCCAGCAGTCCCCAGGACAGGGGTCTCTATGGCTACACCTTC.

In this sample, this clonotype turned up a few times. CDR3 coding DNA: TGCAGCGTTTCCGGGGGCCTGGACTATGGCTACACCTTC. Its translation is CSVSGGLDYGYTF. This sequence joins TRBV29-1 and TRBJ1-2; possible D gene TRBD1, 6 bases. The V gene lost 5 bases and the J gene lost 3 bases, with 13 bases spanning the gap. The CDR3 is 13 residues long. Germline values: CDR1 SQVTM, CDR2 ANQGSEA.

V gene TRBV29-1 combines with J gene TRBJ2-7; 11 bases align to TRBD2. This CDR3 contains 14 residues. Germline CDR1 is SQVTM and CDR2 is ANQGSEA. Germline trimming cut 6 bases from V and 4 bases from J; bases unmatched to any gene: 8. CDR3 amino acids: CSVQDSGRGYEQYF. The CDR3 DNA reads as TGCAGCGTGCAGGATAGCGGGAGGGGATACGAGCAGTACTTC.

In nucleotides, the CDR3 is TGTGCCAGCAGCCCCGGACAGGGCGCAGATACGCAGTATTTT. This codes for CASSPGQGADTQYF. The V gene is TRBV7-2, the J gene TRBJ2-3; 8 positions agree with TRBD1. Looked up from germline, CDR1 is SGHTA and CDR2 is FQGNSA. This CDR3 comprises 14 residues. J lost 4 bases, V lost 5 bases, and 5 bases had no gene match.

This clonotype was counted ten times or more. The V gene is TRBV10-3, the J gene TRBJ2-5; D remains unclear. This CDR3 contains 13 residues. The V gene lost 4 bases and the J gene lost 10 bases, with 16 bases spanning the gap. CDR1 and CDR2 from the germline V gene are ENHRY and SYGVKD. The CDR3 reads CAISVTEGQLQYF. The CDR3 DNA follows: TGTGCCATCAGTGTCACAGAAGGCCAACTCCAGTACTTC.

The sample holds a few counts of this clonotype. This chain connects TRBV7-9 to TRBJ1-1, with TRBD1 identical over 11 bases. The ends lost 1 base at V and 5 bases at J; junction bases unmatched: 6. Germline values: CDR1 SEHNR, CDR2 FQNEAQ (reference sequence). This CDR3 comprises 16 residues. CDR3 sequence (DNA): TGTGCCAGCAGCTTAGATTCCGGGACAGGGGGAACTGAAGCTTTCTTT. Its protein is CASSLDSGTGGTEAFF.

This clonotype was found many times. The V and J genes are TRBV7-3 and TRBJ2-1; 12 bases agree with TRBD2. Germline V gene data show CDR1 as SGHTA and CDR2 as FQGTGA. With V trimmed by 1 base and J by 7 bases, 11 bases remained unmatched. The CDR3 is 18 amino acids. The CDR3 DNA sequence: TGTGCCAGCAGCTTAATACCCTCTCTAGCGGGGGGGCTAAATGAGCAGTTCTTC. Encoded protein: CASSLIPSLAGGLNEQFF.

The chain links TRBV7-6 to TRBJ1-4, with D tentatively TRBD1 (5 bases). Germline V gene sequence: CDR1 SGHVS, CDR2 FNYEAQ. The CDR3 is made up of 15 amino acids. V was pared by 5 bases and J by 4 bases, with 14 bases between. CDR3 sequence reads: CASSLPGPNNEKLFF. CDR3 nucleotide sequence: TGTGCCAGCAGCCTGCCGGGACCGAATAATGAAAAACTGTTTTTT.

The CDR3 DNA sequence: TGTGCCAGCAGTCCAAGTCTAGAACCATCCCAAGAGACCCAGTACTTC. This gives the protein CASSPSLEPSQETQYF. V usage is TRBV28 and J usage is TRBJ2-5; D is uncertain. Germline CDR1 is MDHEN and CDR2 is SYDVKM. V lost 5 bases and J lost 1, with 17 bases in between. This CDR3 spans 16 amino acids.

V gene TRBV29-1 combines with J gene TRBJ2-5; 7 bases align to TRBD1. The germline V gene encodes CDR1 SQVTM and CDR2 ANQGSEA. V dropped 6 bases and J dropped 2; count of bases not matched to a gene: 24. The CDR3 sequence is 19 residues long. Here the CDR3 DNA reads TGCAGCGTCCAAGGCACAGGGGCGAGCGACCTTATTCGACAAGAGACCCAGTACTTC. This encodes CSVQGTGASDLIRQETQYF.

Note on this clonotype: A much larger clone lies a single base off, so this may be a read error. This chain uses TRBV6-2 or TRBV6-3 with TRBJ2-5; 7 bases agree with TRBD1. After removal of 11 bases from V and 2 bases from J, the junction contained 8 bases not matched to a gene. The CDR3 runs 13 residues. Germline V lookup: CDR1 MNHEY, CDR2 SVGEGT. The DNA of the CDR3 is TGTGCCGGCCATACAGGGGAACAAGAGACCCAGTACTTC. This gives the protein CAGHTGEQETQYF.

Notes on this clonotype: The junction shows a germline mismatch at one end, possibly a read error. The V call is TRBV29-1, the J call TRBJ1-1; D might be TRBD1 (6 bases). CDR3 length: 12 residues. The V gene's germline CDR1 is SQVTM and CDR2 ANQGSEA. CDR3 protein: CSASQGNTEALF. CDR3 sequence (DNA): TGCAGCGCTTCACAGGGAAACACTGAAGCTCTCTTT.

This clonotype was found a few times. J is TRBJ2-7 and V is TRBV6-5, with 9 bases lining up with TRBD1. Trimming cost V 5 bases and J 4 bases; bases outside gene matches: 6. Per the germline V gene, CDR1 is MNHEY and CDR2 is SVGAGI. The CDR3 contains 14 residues. The CDR3 DNA reads TGTGCCAGCAGTGCCCGGGACAGGGAGTACGAGCAGTACTTC. It is translated as CASSARDREYEQYF.

The chain couples TRBV3-1 to TRBJ1-1, with a tentative D call TRBD1 (5 bases). Per the germline V gene, CDR1 is LGHDT and CDR2 is YNNKEL (reference sequence). CDR3 length: 15 amino acids. V was shortened by 4 bases and J by 6 bases, with 18 bases between the two germline ends. The chain's CDR3 is CASSLLGGGRPEAFF. As DNA, the CDR3 is TGTGCCAGCAGCCTCCTCGGGGGGGGTCGGCCTGAAGCTTTCTTT.

The chain carries TRBV4-1 and TRBJ2-4; D gene uncertain. The CDR3 consists of 16 residues. Trimming took 1 base from V and 2 from J, leaving 12 bases between them. The germline V gene encodes CDR1 MGHRA and CDR2 YSYEKL. In DNA, the CDR3 is TGCGCCAGCAGCCAAGTGAATGGAACGACCAAAAACATTCAGTACTTC. Translation gives CASSQVNGTTKNIQYF.

This chain connects TRBV28 to TRBJ2-1, with 12 bases fitting TRBD2. From germline, CDR1 is MDHEN and CDR2 SYDVKM. There are 19 residues in the CDR3. V lost 0 bases, J lost 8 bases, and 14 bases stayed unmatched. This CDR3 reads CASSLCLAGGPTLDDEQFF. CDR3 DNA: TGTGCCAGCAGTTTATGCCTAGCGGGAGGGCCGACTTTGGACGATGAGCAGTTCTTC.

At least ten counts were recorded for this clonotype. V is TRBV7-3 and J is TRBJ2-1; perhaps TRBD2 as D (5 bases). The CDR3 loop spans 14 amino acids. Trimming stripped 5 bases from V and 4 bases from J, with 12 bases between. From germline, CDR1 is SGHTA and CDR2 FQGTGA. This CDR3 is CASSNGLTYNEQFF. The CDR3 DNA reads TGTGCCAGCAGCAACGGACTGACATACAATGAGCAGTTCTTC. The complete variable domain, with remaining parts taken from reference TRBV7-3 and TRBJ2-1, reads GAGVSQTPSNKVTEKGKYVELRCDPISGHTALYWYRQSLGQGPEFLIYFQGTGAADDSGLPNDRFFAVRPEGSVSTLKIQRTERGDSAVYLCASSNGLTYNEQFFGPGTRLTVL.

This clonotype came up a few times. V usage is TRBV6-5 and J usage is TRBJ2-1; 8 nucleotides align to TRBD2. Looked up from germline, CDR1 is MNHEY and CDR2 is SVGAGI. This CDR3 region has 14 residues. The V segment lost 2 bases and the J segment 8 bases; nucleotides outside the gene matches: 5. The CDR3 nucleotides are TGTGCCAGCAGTTACCAGCGGGAGCCGCATGAGCAGTTCTTC. It is translated as CASSYQREPHEQFF.